These 14 T cell receptor beta chains were all obtained from the same sample, sequenced in a study of CD8+CD57+ T cells in acquired aplastic anemia. Patients who underwent sequencing had shown CD8+CD57+ cell expansion by flow cytometry. According to the study, genomic DNA was the template for TCR beta VDJ and CDR3 profiling. TCRdb ran MiXCR on the reads and lists one entry per CDR3 protein. The top ten clones hold 0.85% to 1.2% of a sample with some 170,000 distinct CDR3 sequences, roughly 48% of them seen once. The sample comprised sorted CD4+, CD8+, or CD8+CD57+ T cells (not recorded which) from PBMCs. The source is a human donor with aplastic anemia.

The gene calls are TRBV2 and TRBJ2-1; 14 bases fit TRBD2. Germline CDR1 and CDR2: SNHLY and FYNNEI. With 9 bases clipped from V and 1 base from J, the junction kept 5 bases outside the gene matches. The CDR3 loop spans 16 amino acids. The CDR3 protein is CASEGTSGGSYNEQFF. CDR3 sequence (DNA): TGTGCCAGTGAGGGGACTAGCGGGGGATCCTACAATGAGCAGTTCTTC.

This clonotype showed up many times. At one boundary the junction diverges from the germline segment, which might be a read error. The chain recombines TRBV10-3 with TRBJ2-7, with D perhaps TRBD1 (5 bases). From germline, CDR1 is ENHRY and CDR2 SYGVKD. The length of the CDR3 is 14 residues. CDR3 residues: CASSPDSRSYEQYF. In DNA, the CDR3 is TGTGCCAGCAGTCCTGACAGTCGATCCTACGAGCAGTACTTC.

This clonotype was seen only once. The V call is TRBV3-1, the J call TRBJ1-1; possibly TRBD1 for D (5 bases). The germline CDR1 and CDR2 sequences are LGHDT and YNNKEL (reference sequence). V shed 5 bases and J shed 10 bases, with 17 bases lying between them. The CDR3 covers 13 residues. CDR3 bases: TGTGCCAGCAGCTCCGCGAGGGCGGGGGGAGCTTTCTTT. It is translated as CASSSARAGGAFF.

Note on this clonotype: At one boundary the junction diverges from the germline segment, which might be a read error. The gene calls are TRBV2 and TRBJ1-4; 9 nucleotides match TRBD1. This CDR3 is 14 amino acids long. Germline V gene lookup returns CDR1 SNHLY and CDR2 FYNNEI. The CDR3 is CASSEGTGVGKLPF. CDR3 nucleotides: TGTGCCAGCAGTGAAGGGACAGGGGTGGGCAAACTGCCTTTT.

This chain connects TRBV10-3 to TRBJ2-7; the match to TRBD2 covers 8 bases. Germline lookup yields CDR1 ENHRY and CDR2 SYGVKD. This CDR3 spans 14 amino acids. J gave up 3 bases and V 6 bases, and 7 bases lay outside the gene matches. The CDR3 DNA follows: TGTGCCATCAGCTCCGGGACTAGGCTCTACGAGCAGTACTTC. This sequence encodes CAISSGTRLYEQYF.

The chain uses TRBV2 and TRBJ2-3; D might be TRBD1 (5 bases). This CDR3 comprises 15 residues. The V end was cut by 4 bases, the J end by 1 base, with 12 bases between. From germline, CDR1 is SNHLY and CDR2 FYNNEI. The CDR3 DNA sequence: TGTGCCAGCAGTGGACAGCACGCAGGCACAGATACGCAGTATTTT. Translated: CASSGQHAGTDTQYF.

This clonotype was seen repeatedly, ten times or more. In nucleotides, the CDR3 is TGTGCCAGCAGCTTAGTACAGCGGCGGGAGGGCTATGGCTACACCTTC. Translated: CASSLVQRREGYGYTF. The V gene is TRBV7-3, the J gene TRBJ1-2; no firm D call. The CDR3 contains 16 residues. Germline-derived CDR1 and CDR2 are SGHTA and FQGTGA. The V gene lost 2 bases and the J gene lost 4 bases, with 17 bases spanning the gap.

This clonotype was seen many times. The V gene is TRBV20-1, the J gene TRBJ2-1; 10 positions match TRBD2. V trimming: 6 bases; J trimming: 8 bases; junction bases outside the gene matches: 13. The germline CDR1 and CDR2 sequences are DFQATT and SNEGSKA (reference sequence). The CDR3 contains 15 residues. DNA of the CDR3: TGCAGTGCCTCCGGGGAGCTAGCGGGGGTTGATGAGCAGTTCTTC. This gives the protein CSASGELAGVDEQFF.

CDR3: CATSVAGGAYNEQFF. The CDR3 DNA is TGTGCCACCAGTGTCGCGGGGGGGGCATACAATGAGCAGTTCTTC. The chain recombines TRBV24-1 with TRBJ2-1, with TRBD2 identical over 9 bases. V lost 5 bases and J lost 4; bases outside the gene matches: 5. Per germline, CDR1 KGHDR and CDR2 SFDVKD. This CDR3 contains 15 residues.

The chain recombines TRBV2 with TRBJ1-5; TRBD1 agrees at 7 bases. In germline, CDR1 is SNHLY, CDR2 FYNNEI. Losses at the gene ends were 8 bases for V and 2 bases for J; bases not matched to a gene: 0. The CDR3 runs 12 residues. DNA for the CDR3: TGTGCCAGCGACAGGGGCAATCAGCCCCAGCATTTT. Its protein is CASDRGNQPQHF.

This clonotype was seen many times. The CDR3 DNA reads as TGTGCCAGCAGCCGTATGGACAGGTTGTTTTTT. This translates into CASSRMDRLFF. The V and J genes are TRBV3-1 and TRBJ1-4, with 7 bases identical to TRBD1. The CDR3 sequence is 11 residues long. The germline gives CDR1 LGHDT, CDR2 YNNKEL (reference sequence). V was pared by 4 bases and J by 15 bases, with 5 bases of the junction left unmatched. Combining the CDR3 with reference TRBV3-1 and TRBJ1-4 gives the whole variable domain DTAVSQTPKYLVTQMGNDKSIKCEQNLGHDTMYWYKQDSKKFLKIMFSYNNKELIINETVPNRFSPKSPDKAHLNLHINSLELGDSAVYFCASSRMDRLFFGSGTQLSVL.

This clonotype was seen many times. The chain employs TRBV6-1 and TRBJ1-2; 7 nucleotides align to TRBD1. The germline V gene encodes CDR1 MNHNS and CDR2 SASEGT. V gave up 0 bases and J gave up 4 bases; unmatched junction bases: 2. The CDR3 loop spans 14 amino acids. The CDR3 reads CASSEAAGGYGYTF. CDR3 DNA: TGTGCCAGCAGTGAAGCAGCAGGGGGCTATGGCTACACCTTC.

This clonotype was seen at least ten times. V gene TRBV5-1 combines with J gene TRBJ2-7, with 10 bases that match TRBD1. CDR3 length: 15 residues. After removal of 0 bases from V and 3 bases from J, the junction contained 3 bases not matched to a gene. Germline V CDR1 and CDR2: SGHRS, YFSETQ. CDR3 amino acids: CASSLGGTGDYEQYF. In nucleotides, the CDR3 is TGCGCCAGCAGCTTGGGGGGGACAGGGGACTACGAGCAGTACTTC.

The chain carries TRBV5-1 and TRBJ1-6; D is perhaps TRBD1 (5 bases). The CDR3 has 14 amino acids. Germline assignment: CDR1 SGHRS and CDR2 YFSETQ. Trimming stripped 2 bases from V and 10 bases from J, with 13 bases between. CDR3 in amino acids: CASSFTGPGSPLHF. The DNA for the CDR3 is TGCGCCAGCAGCTTTACAGGCCCGGGGTCACCCCTCCACTTT.